The 17 T cell receptor beta chains below were found in one sample sequenced in a study of blood T cell repertoires in COVID-19. Only in-frame clones appear in the TCRdb table, and some are missing; sequencing was by immunoSEQ multiplex PCR. The repertoire holds about 80,000 clones, with about four fifths as singletons. The sequenced material came from peripheral blood. The receptors stem from a human donor in a cohort sampled during active COVID-19.

This chain uses TRBV14 with TRBJ2-4; 9 positions match TRBD1. This CDR3 comprises 17 residues. Germline values: CDR1 SGHDN, CDR2 FVKESK. V shed 9 bases, J shed 1 base, and the junction held 13 bases outside the gene matches. This CDR3 reads CARQFKYRGQAKNIQYF. The DNA of the CDR3 is TGTGCCAGACAATTCAAGTACAGGGGGCAGGCCAAAAACATTCAGTACTTC.

V and J are TRBV19 and TRBJ1-1; D is ambiguous. The CDR3 length is 11 residues. Germline V CDR1 and CDR2: LNHDA, SQIVND (reference sequence). Between the trimmed V and J ends, which lost 8 bases and 7 bases, there was a span of 11 bases. The CDR3 DNA reads as TGTGCCAGTGGGTGGGGAGGTGAAGCTTTCTTT. Protein product: CASGWGGEAFF.

V usage is TRBV7-2 and J usage is TRBJ1-3, with TRBD1 identical over 9 bases. From germline, CDR1 is SGHTA and CDR2 FQGNSA. Losses at the gene ends were 5 bases for V and 2 bases for J; bases not matched to a gene: 10. This CDR3 is 17 amino acids long. The CDR3 sequence: CASSPKAGQGTGNTIYF. DNA for the CDR3: TGTGCCAGCAGCCCCAAAGCGGGACAGGGTACTGGAAACACCATATATTTT.

The chain recombines TRBV7-9 with TRBJ1-2; 10 bases agree with TRBD1. The germline V gene has CDR1 SEHNR and CDR2 FQNEAQ (reference sequence). The trim removed 10 bases at V and 2 bases at J, leaving 4 bases unmatched. This CDR3 has 13 amino acids. This CDR3 is CATRQGANYGYTF. In DNA form, the CDR3 reads TGTGCCACCAGACAGGGGGCAAACTATGGCTACACCTTC.

This clone was counted a single time. The gene calls are TRBV7-8 and TRBJ2-2, with D perhaps matching TRBD2 (7 bases). The CDR3 covers 12 residues. The germline V gene encodes CDR1 SGHVS and CDR2 FQNEAQ. CDR3 nucleotide sequence: TGTGCTTGGGGGGGCTCCACCGGGGAGCTGTTTTTT. This encodes CAWGGSTGELFF.

This chain connects TRBV29-1 to TRBJ2-5, with D tentatively TRBD2 (6 bases). Per germline, CDR1 SQVTM and CDR2 ANQGSEA. The CDR3 length is 13 residues. V lost 6 bases and J lost 1, with 12 bases in between. For the CDR3, the DNA is TGCAGCGTGAATGGGGGGTCCCAAGAGACCCAGTACTTC. This sequence encodes CSVNGGSQETQYF. Combining the CDR3 with reference TRBV29-1 and TRBJ2-5 gives the whole variable domain SAVISQKPSRDICQRGTSLTIQCQVDSQVTMMFWYRQQPGQSLTLIATANQGSEATYESGFVIDKFPISRPNLTFSTLTVSNMSPEDSSIYLCSVNGGSQETQYFGPGTRLLVL.

V usage is TRBV7-2 and J usage is TRBJ1-5; the D is unclear. The CDR3 is made up of 14 amino acids. Germline V CDR1 and CDR2: SGHTA, FQGNSA. Trimming took 6 bases from V and 9 from J, leaving 18 bases between them. This CDR3 reads CASSIAEGSRPQHF. Written as DNA, the CDR3 is TGTGCCAGCAGTATAGCAGAGGGCTCTCGGCCCCAGCATTTT. The full variable domain, in which reference TRBV7-2 and TRBJ1-5 provide the parts outside the CDR3, is GAGVSQSPSNKVTEKGKDVELRCDPISGHTALYWYRQSLGQGLEFLIYFQGNSAPDKSGLPSDRFSAERTGGSVSTLTIQRTQQEDSAVYLCASSIAEGSRPQHFGDGTRLSIL.

The table lists this clone with a few counts. The chain is built from TRBV19 and TRBJ2-3; 11 bases map to TRBD2. The germline CDR1 and CDR2 sequences are LNHDA and SQIVND (reference sequence). V shed 5 bases, J shed 8 bases, and the junction held 15 bases outside the gene matches. The CDR3 is 17 amino acids. This CDR3 is CASSWASGGFAGGTQYF. The CDR3, as DNA: TGTGCCAGTAGTTGGGCTAGCGGGGGGTTCGCAGGAGGTACGCAGTATTTT.

The rearrangement links TRBV29-1 to TRBJ1-1; tentative D call: TRBD1 (5 bases). The CDR3 consists of 14 residues. Trimming removed 4 bases from V and 3 bases from J, with 15 bases in between. Germline assignment: CDR1 SQVTM and CDR2 ANQGSEA. CDR3 sequence (DNA): TGCAGCGTTGCCCGGGATCGGGGGGACACTGAAGCTTTCTTT. Translated: CSVARDRGDTEAFF.

The chain couples TRBV7-9 to TRBJ2-1; TRBD1 aligns across 11 bases. Germline values: CDR1 SEHNR, CDR2 FQNEAQ (reference sequence). The CDR3 loop spans 17 amino acids. Unmatched junction bases numbered 10, after V lost 4 bases and J lost 5 bases. CDR3 in amino acids: CASSSTRGDRGNNEQFF. The CDR3, as DNA: TGTGCCAGCAGCTCCACCAGGGGGGACAGGGGGAACAATGAGCAGTTCTTC.

V usage is TRBV24-1 and J usage is TRBJ2-3; 12 bases agree with TRBD1. Germline V lookup: CDR1 KGHDR, CDR2 SFDVKD. The J segment lost 2 bases and the V segment lost 5 bases, leaving 10 bases of the junction unmatched. The CDR3 covers 18 residues. DNA for the CDR3: TGTGCCACCAGTGCATTACCGGGACAGGGGGCGCCCACAGATACGCAGTATTTT. It encodes CATSALPGQGAPTDTQYF.

This clone was picked up a small number of times. This rearrangement joins TRBV15 to TRBJ2-5, with 9 bases identical to TRBD2. The length of the CDR3 is 14 residues. Looked up from germline, CDR1 is LNHNV and CDR2 is YYDKDF (reference sequence). After removal of 8 bases from V and 2 bases from J, the junction contained 6 bases not matched to a gene. Here the CDR3 DNA reads TGTGCCACCGCACTAGCGGGTCTTCAAGAGACCCAGTACTTC. This gives the protein CATALAGLQETQYF.

This sequence joins TRBV7-9 and TRBJ2-3; 8 nucleotides match TRBD2. Trimming at V came to 2 bases and at J to 3 bases, leaving 10 bases not matched to a gene. CDR1 SEHNR and CDR2 FQNEAQ come from the germline V gene (reference sequence). The length of the CDR3 is 17 residues. Written as DNA, the CDR3 is TGTGCCAGCAGCTTAAGGGGTACCTTAGCGGGAACAGATACGCAGTATTTT. Residues: CASSLRGTLAGTDTQYF.

The chain carries TRBV29-1 and TRBJ1-2; tentative D call: TRBD1 (6 bases). This CDR3 is 14 amino acids long. V shed 3 bases and J shed 1 base, with 12 bases lying between them. Germline V gene sequence: CDR1 SQVTM, CDR2 ANQGSEA. CDR3 sequence (DNA): TGCAGCGTTGACGCACTACAGGGTAACTATGGCTACACCTTC. Encoded protein: CSVDALQGNYGYTF.

The chain uses TRBV13 and TRBJ2-1, with 7 bases matching TRBD2. The germline CDR1 and CDR2 sequences are PRHDT and FYEKMQ (reference sequence). This CDR3 has 15 amino acids. J was trimmed by 7 bases and V by 3 bases; bases with no gene match: 9. CDR3 in DNA: TGTGCCAGCAGCTTCCAGCGGGACCGGAGAAATGAGCAGTTCTTC. This sequence encodes CASSFQRDRRNEQFF.

The chain uses TRBV18 and TRBJ1-2; unclear D gene. V gave up 1 base and J gave up 8 bases, with 17 bases separating them. CDR3 length equals 15 residues. From germline, CDR1 is KGHSH and CDR2 LQKENI. CDR3 sequence (DNA): TGTGCCAGCTCACCACGCCGGGAGGGCGATAAGGGCTACACCTTC. Its translation is CASSPRREGDKGYTF.

The gene calls are TRBV19 and TRBJ1-2; perhaps TRBD1 as D (5 bases). Germline V CDR1 and CDR2: LNHDA, SQIVND (reference sequence). CDR3 length: 17 residues. V was trimmed by 6 bases and J by 4 bases, leaving 24 bases between them. CDR3 residues: CASSPRAVEDGGYGYTF. The DNA of the CDR3 is TGTGCCAGTAGCCCCAGGGCCGTTGAAGACGGGGGCTATGGCTACACCTTC.